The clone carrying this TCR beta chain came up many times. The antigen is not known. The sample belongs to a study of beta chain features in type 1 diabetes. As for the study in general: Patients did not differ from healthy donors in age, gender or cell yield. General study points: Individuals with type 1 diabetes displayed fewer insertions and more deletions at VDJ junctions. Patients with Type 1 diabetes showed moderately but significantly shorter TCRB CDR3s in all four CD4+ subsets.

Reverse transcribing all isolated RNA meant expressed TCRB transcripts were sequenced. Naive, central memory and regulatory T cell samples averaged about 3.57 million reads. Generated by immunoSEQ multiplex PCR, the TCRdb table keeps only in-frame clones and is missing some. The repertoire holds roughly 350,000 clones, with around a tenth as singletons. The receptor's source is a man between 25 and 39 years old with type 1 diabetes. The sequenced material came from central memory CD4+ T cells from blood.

The CDR3 coding sequence is TGTGCCAGCAGTGAATCGGCAGAGTACAATGAGCAGTTCTTC. Its protein is CASSESAEYNEQFF. J is TRBJ2-1 and V is TRBV25-1; D is undetermined. Trimming took 1 base from V and 4 from J, leaving 8 bases between them. Germline-derived CDR1 and CDR2 are MGHDK and SYGVNS. The CDR3 is 14 residues long.